The 20 T cell receptor beta chains given below trace back to one sample, sequenced in a study of T cell responses to AZD1222 COVID-19 vaccine. The method was immunoSEQ multiplex PCR; TCRdb's version includes in-frame clones alone and lacks a portion of them. The sample consists of roughly 140,000 clones, approximately 90% of them appearing once. Sequencing used peripheral blood, obtained on day 0 of AZD1222 vaccination. These receptors were obtained from an adult in good health.

This chain connects TRBV19 to TRBJ1-5; a weak D match, TRBD1 (5 bases). This CDR3 region has 16 residues. The germline V gene encodes CDR1 LNHDA and CDR2 SQIVND (reference sequence). Trimming removed 4 bases at V and 6 bases at J, with 19 bases between. CDR3 in amino acids: CASSKLVRGGSQPQHF. CDR3 in DNA: TGTGCCAGTAGTAAGCTCGTCCGTGGGGGAAGTCAGCCCCAGCATTTT.

There are a few counts of this clone. V and J are TRBV5-1 and TRBJ1-2; no firm D call. Germline assignment: CDR1 SGHRS and CDR2 YFSETQ. This CDR3 is built from 13 residues. V lost 1 base and J lost 3, with 7 bases in between. In DNA form, the CDR3 reads TGCGCCAGCAGCTTGTCCAAGGACTATGGCTACACCTTC. Translated, it gives CASSLSKDYGYTF. Filled out from reference TRBV5-1 and TRBJ1-2, the complete variable domain reads KAGVTQTPRYLIKTRGQQVTLSCSPISGHRSVSWYQQTPGQGLQFLFEYFSETQRNKGNFPGRFSGRQFSNSRSEMNVSTLELGDSALYLCASSLSKDYGYTFGSGTRLTVV.

CDR3 region: CASSPEAGVGQPQHF. In DNA, the CDR3 is TGTGCCAGCAGCCCAGAGGCAGGGGTAGGTCAGCCCCAGCATTTT. The rearrangement uses TRBV7-8 and TRBJ1-5; TRBD1 might be the D (6 bases). The CDR3 length is 15 residues. Germline V gene sequence: CDR1 SGHVS, CDR2 FQNEAQ. Trimming stripped 5 bases from V and 6 bases from J, with 17 bases between.

The count of this clone is one. V gene TRBV19 combines with J gene TRBJ2-3, with TRBD2 identical over 11 bases. V lost 4 bases, J lost 0 bases, and 3 bases stayed unmatched. The germline gives CDR1 LNHDA, CDR2 SQIVND (reference sequence). The CDR3 covers 16 residues. CDR3 residues: CASSKRTSGSTDTQYF. The DNA for the CDR3 is TGTGCCAGTAGTAAAAGGACTAGCGGGAGCACAGATACGCAGTATTTT.

This clone was counted once. The chain links TRBV7-2 to TRBJ1-2; unclear D gene. In germline, CDR1 is SGHTA, CDR2 FQGNSA. This CDR3 is built from 14 residues. V lost 6 bases to trimming and J lost 3 bases, with 14 bases between them. CDR3 amino acids: CASRMTAGYYGYTF. CDR3 sequence (DNA): TGTGCCAGCAGGATGACTGCCGGGTACTATGGCTACACCTTC.

This clone was seen only once. J is TRBJ1-1 and V is TRBV6-5; D possibly corresponds to TRBD1 (6 bases). Germline-derived CDR1 and CDR2 are MNHEY and SVGAGI. This CDR3 is built from 13 residues. Trimming shortened V by 6 bases and J by 2 bases, and 10 bases separated the two germline ends. As DNA, the CDR3 is TGTGCCAGCAGACCGGGACACAACACTGAAGCTTTCTTT. It codes for CASRPGHNTEAFF.

This chain uses TRBV2 with TRBJ2-7; D not certain. Germline CDR1 reads SNHLY; CDR2 reads FYNNEI. The CDR3 sequence is 14 residues long. V gave up 0 bases and J gave up 6 bases, with 12 bases separating them. The CDR3 region is CASSEALRASEQYF. In nucleotides, the CDR3 is TGTGCCAGCAGTGAAGCGCTTCGGGCCTCCGAGCAGTACTTC.

The chain joins TRBV7-8 to TRBJ1-3; possible D gene TRBD1, 5 bases. Germline V gene lookup returns CDR1 SGHVS and CDR2 FQNEAQ. V was clipped by 1 base and J by 4 bases, with 11 bases between them. The CDR3 runs to 15 residues. The CDR3 DNA reads as TGTGCCAGCAGCTTAGATAGGACACCCGGAAACACCATATATTTT. Its protein product is CASSLDRTPGNTIYF.

This chain uses TRBV18 with TRBJ1-1, with no clear D. Germline V gene lookup returns CDR1 KGHSH and CDR2 LQKENI. This CDR3 is built from 12 residues. Between the trimmed V and J ends, which lost 6 bases and 2 bases, there was a span of 7 bases. The CDR3 DNA reads TGTGCCAGCTCCCCCCCTAACACTGAAGCTTTCTTT. This encodes CASSPPNTEAFF.

The genes are TRBV19 and TRBJ1-2; 9 bases align to TRBD1. The CDR3 covers 15 residues. From germline, CDR1 is LNHDA and CDR2 SQIVND (reference sequence). V lost 5 bases and J lost 5; bases outside the gene matches: 9. The CDR3 here is CASSSRTGAHYGYTF. DNA of the CDR3: TGTGCCAGTAGTTCGAGGACAGGGGCCCATTATGGCTACACCTTC.

The genes are TRBV4-1 and TRBJ2-7; 7 bases fit TRBD1. The CDR3 is made up of 14 amino acids. Germline-derived CDR1 and CDR2 are MGHRA and YSYEKL. V was pared by 7 bases and J by 6 bases, with 12 bases of the junction left unmatched. This chain's CDR3 is CASTQTGNGREQYF. CDR3 sequence (DNA): TGCGCCAGCACCCAGACAGGGAATGGGCGCGAGCAGTACTTC.

The chain combines TRBV18 with TRBJ2-7, with 7 bases that match TRBD1. CDR3 length equals 16 residues. CDR1 and CDR2 (germline): KGHSH, LQKENI. J was trimmed by 6 bases and V by 3 bases; bases with no gene match: 14. The CDR3 protein is CASSPNRRDSRAEQYF. The CDR3 DNA follows: TGTGCCAGCTCACCCAATCGACGGGACAGTCGAGCCGAGCAGTACTTC.

V is TRBV28 and J is TRBJ1-2, with D unclear. The germline CDR1 and CDR2 sequences are MDHEN and SYDVKM. This CDR3 spans 14 amino acids. Trimming pared 4 bases from V and 4 bases from J, leaving 13 bases between. The CDR3 nucleotides are TGTGCCAGCAGTTCGCCACAGCCCCTCTATGGCTACACCTTC. Translation gives CASSSPQPLYGYTF.

The chain links TRBV2 to TRBJ1-1, with TRBD1 as a possible D gene (5 bases). This CDR3 is built from 14 residues. Germline assignment: CDR1 SNHLY and CDR2 FYNNEI. Trimming cost V 6 bases and J 0 bases, with 11 bases left between them. The CDR3 DNA sequence: TGTGCCAGCAGAGGTGGACAACTGAACACTGAAGCTTTCTTT. Its protein is CASRGGQLNTEAFF.

The chain combines TRBV28 with TRBJ2-3; no clear D gene. Germline V gene sequence: CDR1 MDHEN, CDR2 SYDVKM. Trimming left V 7 bases short and J 0 bases short, with 11 bases between. CDR3 length: 14 residues. This CDR3 reads CASTVHPSTDTQYF. As DNA, the CDR3 is TGTGCCAGCACAGTGCACCCTAGCACAGATACGCAGTATTTT.

The chain recombines TRBV30 with TRBJ1-6; D remains ambiguous. Trimming cost V 2 bases and J 4 bases, with 12 bases left between them. Germline-derived CDR1 and CDR2 are GTSNPN and SVGIG (reference sequence). The CDR3 contains 15 residues. CDR3 bases: TGTGCCTGGAGTCCATTCCGGATTTATAATTCACCCCTCCACTTT. Translation: CAWSPFRIYNSPLHF.

The J gene is TRBJ2-5, the V gene TRBV15, with a weak D call TRBD1 (6 bases). V gave up 2 bases and J gave up 3 bases, with 13 bases separating them. Germline values: CDR1 LNHNV, CDR2 YYDKDF (reference sequence). The CDR3 consists of 15 residues. In DNA form, the CDR3 reads TGTGCCACCAGCAGATCCAGCCGGACAGAAGAGACCCAGTACTTC. Protein: CATSRSSRTEETQYF.

The genes are TRBV18 and TRBJ2-2; D is unclear. Germline V gene data show CDR1 as KGHSH and CDR2 as LQKENI. The CDR3 is 14 residues long. V was trimmed by 2 bases and J by 6 bases, leaving 10 bases between them. This chain's CDR3 is CASSPRSQPGELFF. CDR3 coding DNA: TGTGCCAGCTCACCAAGGTCACAGCCCGGGGAGCTGTTTTTT. The whole variable domain, remainder taken from reference TRBV18 and TRBJ2-2, is NAGVMQNPRHLVRRRGQEARLRCSPMKGHSHVYWYRQLPEEGLKFMVYLQKENIIDESGMPKERFSAEFPKEGPSILRIQQVVRGDSAAYFCASSPRSQPGELFFGEGSRLTVL.

J is TRBJ1-6 and V is TRBV28; 10 bases map to TRBD1. The CDR3 contains 13 residues. With 10 bases clipped from V and 10 bases from J, the junction kept 7 bases outside the gene matches. CDR1 and CDR2 (germline): MDHEN, SYDVKM. CDR3 protein: CATRQGAGSPLHF. CDR3 nucleotides: TGTGCCACTCGACAGGGGGCGGGCTCACCCCTCCACTTT.

CDR3 in DNA: TGCAGCGTTGGACTAGCGCCCTCCTACAATGAGCAGTTCTTC. This encodes CSVGLAPSYNEQFF. V usage is TRBV29-1 and J usage is TRBJ2-1, with TRBD2 matching over 8 bases. Germline-derived CDR1 and CDR2 are SQVTM and ANQGSEA. V was pared by 4 bases and J by 0 bases, with 2 bases of the junction left unmatched. CDR3 size: 14 residues.